A selection of T cell receptor beta chains follows, all from one sample in a study of cytomegalovirus exposure and HLA in healthy donors. Generated by immunoSEQ multiplex PCR, the TCRdb table keeps only in-frame clones and is missing some. The data show 95,000 to 150,000 clones, about 91% seen once. Sequencing was done on a sample of PBMCs. These receptors originate from a woman younger than 35 in good health and CMV-seronegative. The CDR3 runs from the conserved cysteine through the conserved F or W. The order of the fields is CDR3 protein, CDR3 DNA, J gene, D gene, V gene. A D gene is named only where the DNA matches it firmly.

CDR3aa: CAWNPANTDTQYF
CDR3nt: TGTGCCTGGAACCCAGCGAACACAGATACGCAGTATTTT
j_gene: TRBJ2-3
d_gene: .
v_gene: TRBV30

CDR3aa: CAWGSNTEAFF
CDR3nt: TGTGCCTGGGGCTCGAACACTGAAGCTTTCTTT
j_gene: TRBJ1-1
d_gene: .
v_gene: TRBV30

CDR3aa: CAWAGRAAGPQHF
CDR3nt: TGTGCCTGGGCGGGGAGGGCCGCGGGGCCCCAGCATTTT
j_gene: TRBJ1-5
d_gene: .
v_gene: TRBV30

CDR3aa: CATTPGGLYNEQFF
CDR3nt: TGTGCCACCACGCCGGGGGGTCTCTACAATGAGCAGTTCTTC
j_gene: TRBJ2-1
d_gene: TRBD2
v_gene: TRBV6-6

CDR3aa: CASSNRGPPEQYF
CDR3nt: TGTGCCAGCAGCAACAGGGGGCCCCCTGAGCAGTACTTC
j_gene: TRBJ2-7
d_gene: TRBD1
v_gene: TRBV6-1

CDR3aa: CASSLQGVGTEAFF
CDR3nt: TGTGCCAGCAGTTTACAGGGGGTCGGCACTGAAGCTTTCTTT
j_gene: TRBJ1-1
d_gene: TRBD1
v_gene: TRBV11-3

CDR3aa: CASSSRTGVSYEQYF
CDR3nt: TGTGCCAGTAGTTCTCGGACAGGGGTTTCCTACGAGCAGTACTTC
j_gene: TRBJ2-7
d_gene: TRBD1
v_gene: TRBV19

CDR3aa: CASSEAGSINGYTF
CDR3nt: TGTGCCAGTAGTGAGGCAGGGTCGATCAATGGCTACACCTTC
j_gene: TRBJ1-2
d_gene: .
v_gene: TRBV19

CDR3aa: CASSQDYVSGELFF
CDR3nt: TGTGCCAGCAGCCAAGACTACGTCTCCGGGGAGCTGTTTTTT
j_gene: TRBJ2-2
d_gene: .
v_gene: TRBV14

CDR3aa: CASSVLAIYEQYF
CDR3nt: TGTGCCAGCAGTGTACTAGCGATCTACGAGCAGTACTTC
j_gene: TRBJ2-7
d_gene: TRBD2
v_gene: TRBV6-1

CDR3aa: CSARLNNEQFF
CDR3nt: TGCAGTGCTAGGCTAAACAATGAGCAGTTCTTC
j_gene: TRBJ2-1
d_gene: .
v_gene: TRBV20-1

CDR3aa: CAWSAGGNEKLFF
CDR3nt: TGTGCCTGGAGCGCAGGGGGGAATGAAAAACTGTTTTTT
j_gene: TRBJ1-4
d_gene: TRBD1
v_gene: TRBV30

CDR3aa: CASNPRANTEAFF
CDR3nt: TGTGCCAGCAACCCGAGAGCCAACACTGAAGCTTTCTTT
j_gene: TRBJ1-1
d_gene: .
v_gene: TRBV7-9

CDR3aa: CASSSSTGLSGELFF
CDR3nt: TGTGCCAGCAGCTCTTCGACAGGGCTAAGCGGGGAGCTGTTTTTT
j_gene: TRBJ2-2
d_gene: TRBD1
v_gene: TRBV7-9

CDR3aa: CASSARDRAYGYTF
CDR3nt: TGTGCCAGCAGTGCCCGGGACAGGGCATATGGCTACACCTTC
j_gene: TRBJ1-2
d_gene: TRBD1
v_gene: TRBV25-1

CDR3aa: CASSPVLRILNYGYTF
CDR3nt: TGTGCCAGCAGTCCCGTCCTCAGGATTCTTAACTATGGCTACACCTTC
j_gene: TRBJ1-2
d_gene: .
v_gene: TRBV27

CDR3aa: CASSLAPSGVGAGELFF
CDR3nt: TGTGCCAGCAGCTTAGCCCCTAGCGGGGTCGGGGCCGGGGAGCTGTTTTTT
j_gene: TRBJ2-2
d_gene: TRBD2
v_gene: TRBV7-7

CDR3aa: CASSLSLAGGWTDTQYF
CDR3nt: TGTGCCAGCAGTTTATCACTAGCGGGGGGGTGGACAGATACGCAGTATTTT
j_gene: TRBJ2-3
d_gene: TRBD2
v_gene: TRBV27

CDR3aa: CAISTAGKTNTGELFF
CDR3nt: TGTGCCATCAGCACGGCGGGAAAAACAAACACCGGGGAGCTGTTTTTT
j_gene: TRBJ2-2
d_gene: .
v_gene: TRBV10-3

CDR3aa: CASRTLGQGSHEQYF
CDR3nt: TGTGCCAGCAGAACCCTAGGACAGGGTTCCCACGAGCAGTACTTC
j_gene: TRBJ2-7
d_gene: TRBD1
v_gene: TRBV6-5

CDR3aa: CASSPRTGLKDGYTF
CDR3nt: TGTGCCAGCAGCCCACGGACAGGACTTAAGGATGGCTACACCTTC
j_gene: TRBJ1-2
d_gene: TRBD1
v_gene: TRBV7-6

CDR3aa: CASSDENEQYF
CDR3nt: TGCGCCAGCAGTGACGAGAACGAGCAGTACTTC
j_gene: TRBJ2-7
d_gene: .
v_gene: TRBV10-1

CDR3aa: CASTRLAGGRETQYF
CDR3nt: TGTGCCAGCACCAGACTAGCGGGGGGGCGGGAGACCCAGTACTTC
j_gene: TRBJ2-5
d_gene: TRBD2
v_gene: TRBV2